The TCR beta chain described here comes from a study of T cells in Graves' hyperthyroidism and ophthalmopathy. This clonotype was detected ten times or more. RNA transcripts gave rise to amplified TCR beta CDR3 regions. First-round RT-PCR with HTBI primers amplified the TCR CDR3 region. One entry per CDR3 protein, called by TCRdb with MiXCR from the multiplex PCR reads. The sample has around 340,000 distinct CDR3 sequences, approximately 15% seen once. The V and J ends lost 5 bases and 5 bases respectively, with 12 bases between them. Germline loops: CDR1 SEHNR, CDR2 FQNEAQ (reference sequence). This CDR3 is built from 13 residues. Together with thyroid ultrasound, orbital computed tomography, serum thyroxine and TRAb, clinical symptoms were used for diagnoses.

The TCR comes from a woman in her 30s with Graves' hyperthyroidism. Material: blood. The rearrangement uses TRBV7-9 and TRBJ2-5; the D is unclear. CDR3 nucleotides: TGTGCCAGCAGCCCCCACGGTGGGGAGACCCAGTACTTC. It is translated as CASSPHGGETQYF. The full variable domain, rest sourced from reference TRBV7-9 and TRBJ2-5, is DTGVSQNPRHKITKRGQNVTFRCDPISEHNRLYWYRQTLGQGPEFLTYFQNEAQLEKSRLLSDRFSAERPKGSFSTLEIQRTEQGDSAMYLCASSPHGGETQYFGPGTRLLVL.